This T cell receptor (beta chain) was observed in a study of human T cells and chemical hapten exposure. With 5 bases removed from V and 0 bases from J, the gap between germline ends came to 12 bases. The CDR3 has 15 residues. Looked up from germline, CDR1 is MNHEY and CDR2 is SMNVEV (reference sequence). Points from the study as a whole: TCRs above 1 in 1000 frequency stayed constant with DPC sensitization.

MiXCR, run by TCRdb on the RACE reads, gives a single entry per CDR3 protein. The profile shows 35,000 to 50,000 distinct CDR3 sequences, 4.3% of them singletons. Stated time point: healthy volunteer bleed at 2 weeks. The total RNA was obtained from whole blood that was not fractionated. This clonotype was observed many times. No antigen is known for it. This clonotype was obtained from a female donor in good health. Some clones in this sample may be carry-over from other donors' samples. This chain joins TRBV27 and TRBJ2-3; D is perhaps TRBD1 or TRBD2 (6 bases each). The specimen was whole blood. CDR3 bases: TGTGCCAGCAGTCCGTGGGGGGCTAGCACAGATACGCAGTATTTT. Amino acids: CASSPWGASTDTQYF.